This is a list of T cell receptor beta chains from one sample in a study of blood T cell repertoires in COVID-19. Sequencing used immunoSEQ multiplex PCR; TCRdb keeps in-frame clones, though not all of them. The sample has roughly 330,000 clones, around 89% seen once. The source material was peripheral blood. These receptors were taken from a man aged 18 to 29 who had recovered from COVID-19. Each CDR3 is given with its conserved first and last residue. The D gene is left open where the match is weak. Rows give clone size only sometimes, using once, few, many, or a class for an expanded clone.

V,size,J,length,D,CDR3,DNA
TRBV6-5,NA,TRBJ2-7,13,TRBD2,CASEREGLYEQYF,TGTGCCAGCGAGCGGGAGGGCCTCTACGAGCAGTACTTC
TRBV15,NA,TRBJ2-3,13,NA,CATRPRDTDTQYF,TGTGCCACCAGGCCCCGCGATACAGATACGCAGTATTTT
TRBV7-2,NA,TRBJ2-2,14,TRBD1,CASSRDRNTGELFF,TGTGCCAGCAGTCGGGACAGAAACACCGGGGAGCTGTTTTTT
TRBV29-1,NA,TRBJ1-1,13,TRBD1,CSVGTGMNTEAFF,TGCAGCGTGGGGACAGGGATGAACACTGAAGCTTTCTTT
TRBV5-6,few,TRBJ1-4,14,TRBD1,CASRTGSNDEKLFF,TGTGCCAGCCGGACAGGGTCAAATGATGAAAAACTGTTTTTT
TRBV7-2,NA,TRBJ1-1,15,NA,CASSLRQAASTEAFF,TGTGCCAGCAGCTTAAGGCAGGCTGCGAGCACTGAAGCTTTCTTT
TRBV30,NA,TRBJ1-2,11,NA,CAWSAARGYTF,TGTGCCTGGAGTGCCGCTAGGGGCTACACCTTC
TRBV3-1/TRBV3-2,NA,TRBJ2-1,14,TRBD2,CASSQGAGYNEQFF,TGTGCCAGCAGCCAAGGAGCGGGGTACAATGAGCAGTTCTTC
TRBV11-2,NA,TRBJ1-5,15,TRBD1,CASSLSGTGGEPQHF,TGTGCCAGCAGCTTATCCGGGACAGGGGGGGAGCCCCAGCATTTT
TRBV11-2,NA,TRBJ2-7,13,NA,CASSLDISYEQYF,TGTGCCAGCAGCTTAGATATCTCCTACGAGCAGTACTTC
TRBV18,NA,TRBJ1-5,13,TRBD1,CASSPGTGPTQHF,TGTGCCAGCTCACCAGGGACAGGTCCAACCCAGCATTTT
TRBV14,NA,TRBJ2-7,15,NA,CASSPYRDPSYEQYF,TGTGCCAGCAGCCCTTACAGGGATCCTTCCTACGAGCAGTACTTC
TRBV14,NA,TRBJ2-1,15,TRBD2,CASSPGTSLHNEQFF,TGTGCCAGCAGCCCAGGGACTAGTCTCCACAATGAGCAGTTCTTC
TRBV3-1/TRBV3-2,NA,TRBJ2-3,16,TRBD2,CASSPPLAGDKDTQYF,TGTGCCAGCAGCCCACCCCTGGCGGGAGATAAAGATACGCAGTATTTT